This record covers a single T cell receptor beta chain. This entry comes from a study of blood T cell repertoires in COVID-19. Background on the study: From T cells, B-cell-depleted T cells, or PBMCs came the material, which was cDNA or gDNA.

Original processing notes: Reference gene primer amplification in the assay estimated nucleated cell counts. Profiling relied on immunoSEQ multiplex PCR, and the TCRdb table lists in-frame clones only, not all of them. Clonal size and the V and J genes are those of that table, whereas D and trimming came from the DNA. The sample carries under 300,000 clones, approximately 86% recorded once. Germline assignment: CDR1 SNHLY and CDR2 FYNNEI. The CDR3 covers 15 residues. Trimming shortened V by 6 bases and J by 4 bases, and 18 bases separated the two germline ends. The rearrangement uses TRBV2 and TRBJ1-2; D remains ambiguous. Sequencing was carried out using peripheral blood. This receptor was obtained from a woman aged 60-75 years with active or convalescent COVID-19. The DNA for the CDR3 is TGTGCCAGCAGCGCAGACTCATTCACCCCCTATGGCTACACCTTC. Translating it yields CASSADSFTPYGYTF.